These T cell receptor beta chains were read from a single sample in a study of pediatric ulcerative colitis. The method was immunoSEQ multiplex PCR; TCRdb's version includes in-frame clones alone and lacks a portion of them. The sample carries roughly 64,000 clones, 86% recorded once. The sample taken for sequencing was blood. The receptors here all came from a boy between 10 and 17 years old with severe ulcerative colitis. The CDR3 runs from the conserved cysteine through the conserved F or W. A D gene is named only where the DNA matches it firmly. For some rows the clone size is stated as once, few or many, or as a class when expanded; others skip it.

D,length,size,J,V,CDR3
-,14,few,TRBJ1-2,TRBV28,CASSALSTIHGYTF
TRBD2,16,few,TRBJ2-7,TRBV19,CASSTPAASGSGQQYF
TRBD1,15,-,TRBJ2-5,TRBV5-4,CASSGTGRGQETQYF
-,15,-,TRBJ1-5,TRBV11-2,CASSLTDSSNQPQHF
-,13,-,TRBJ1-3,TRBV5-1,CASSFDRGNTIYF
TRBD2,15,-,TRBJ2-1,TRBV7-3,CASSPTSGRDPEQFF
-,14,medium-sized,TRBJ2-2,TRBV10-3,CATGETANTGELFF
-,14,-,TRBJ2-2,TRBV28,CASKGSLNTGELFF
-,13,few,TRBJ2-2,TRBV7-6,CASSFWNTGELFF
TRBD1,12,few,TRBJ1-2,TRBV30,CAWTGTGYGYTF
TRBD1,14,-,TRBJ2-2,TRBV2,CASRGYRGTGELFF
TRBD2,15,-,TRBJ2-1,TRBV27,CASRLSGSGDNEQFF
-,12,-,TRBJ2-1,TRBV10-3,CAINSIGYEQFF
TRBD2,17,-,TRBJ2-3,TRBV7-4,CASSLGLAGGSTDTQYF
-,15,once,TRBJ1-1,TRBV10-3,CAISEEILAHTEAFF
TRBD1,16,-,TRBJ1-2,TRBV19,CASSTGTGVSNYGYTF